The 24 T cell receptor beta chains presented below share a single source sample, sequenced in a study of T cell changes during pregnancy in multiple sclerosis. Repertoires were generated with immunoSEQ multiplex PCR, while TCRdb's copy carries only in-frame clones and drops some. The table shows some 85,000 clones, with just under 95% occurring only once. Specimen: peripheral blood, collected in the second trimester of pregnancy. The receptors derive from a female donor in good health, enrolled as a control in a pregnancy study.

This chain connects TRBV7-2 to TRBJ2-7; 8 bases fit TRBD1. V was clipped by 6 bases and J by 1 base; unmatched bases: 8. CDR3 length: 15 amino acids. CDR1 and CDR2 from the germline V gene are SGHTA and FQGNSA. CDR3 sequence reads: CASRAPGQVSYEQYF. CDR3 sequence (DNA): TGTGCCAGCAGAGCGCCGGGACAGGTGTCCTACGAGCAGTACTTC.

The V and J genes are TRBV5-6 and TRBJ2-2; TRBD2 matches 8 bases. J lost 3 bases, V lost 3 bases, and 4 bases had no gene match. Looked up from germline, CDR1 is SGHDT and CDR2 is YYEEEE. The CDR3 totals 15 residues. This chain's CDR3 is CASSSLADDTGELFF. The CDR3 coding sequence is TGTGCCAGCAGCTCACTAGCGGATGACACCGGGGAGCTGTTTTTT.

The V and J genes are TRBV19 and TRBJ2-2; TRBD1 matches 8 bases. The germline CDR1 and CDR2 sequences are LNHDA and SQIVND (reference sequence). The CDR3 totals 16 residues. V shed 10 bases and J 7 bases; nucleotides not matched to a gene: 17. The CDR3 coding sequence is TGTGCCACGACTGGTCGTGACAGGGGATATCACGGGGAGCTGTTTTTT. Translating it yields CATTGRDRGYHGELFF.

The gene calls are TRBV5-8 and TRBJ1-5, with D maybe TRBD1 (5 bases). V lost 2 bases and J 5 bases, leaving 11 bases between the germline ends. Germline CDR1 is SGHTS and CDR2 is YDEGEE. The CDR3 has 14 amino acids. CDR3 DNA sequence: TGTGCCAGCAGCTTTCATGGGGGGTATCAGCCCCAGCATTTT. This sequence encodes CASSFHGGYQPQHF.

The V call is TRBV4-3, the J call TRBJ2-4; D gene uncertain. CDR3 length: 16 amino acids. Trimming removed 0 bases from V and 3 bases from J, with 12 bases in between. The germline CDR1 and CDR2 sequences are LGHNA and YSLEER. Here the CDR3 reads CASSQDINSIKNIQYF. The CDR3 DNA sequence: TGCGCCAGCAGCCAAGACATCAACAGCATCAAAAACATTCAGTACTTC.

The chain couples TRBV2 to TRBJ1-1; TRBD1 agrees at 7 bases. Germline V gene lookup returns CDR1 SNHLY and CDR2 FYNNEI. Trimming took 4 bases from V and 5 from J; bases not matched to a gene: 7. The CDR3 totals 14 residues. CDR3 sequence (DNA): TGTGCCAGCAGTGTGAGGGGGCAAGGGACTGAAGCTTTCTTT. Translated, it gives CASSVRGQGTEAFF.

The V gene is TRBV13, the J gene TRBJ2-5; TRBD1 matches 7 bases. Trimming removed 5 bases from V and 0 bases from J; junction bases left unmatched: 3. The CDR3 runs 14 residues. CDR1 and CDR2 from the germline V gene are PRHDT and FYEKMQ (reference sequence). Here the CDR3 reads CASSLTGDQETQYF. CDR3 DNA: TGTGCCAGCAGCCTTACAGGGGACCAAGAGACCCAGTACTTC. Filled out from reference TRBV13 and TRBJ2-5, the complete variable domain reads AAGVIQSPRHLIKEKRETATLKCYPIPRHDTVYWYQQGPGQDPQFLISFYEKMQSDKGSIPDRFSAQQFSDYHSELNMSSLELGDSALYFCASSLTGDQETQYFGPGTRLLVL.

The genes are TRBV5-8 and TRBJ1-5; 8 bases align to TRBD1. The CDR3 runs to 15 residues. Losses at the gene ends were 0 bases for V and 2 bases for J; bases not matched to a gene: 1. Germline lookup yields CDR1 SGHTS and CDR2 YDEGEE. The DNA for the CDR3 is TGTGCCAGCAGCTTGGCGGGACAGGGCAATCAGCCCCAGCATTTT. Amino acids: CASSLAGQGNQPQHF.

The rearrangement links TRBV6-4 to TRBJ1-1; the D gene is possibly TRBD1 (5 bases). V was pared by 4 bases and J by 3 bases, with 15 bases between. Looked up from germline, CDR1 is MRHNA and CDR2 is SNTAGT. There are 15 residues in the CDR3. The CDR3 loop is CASSASSKGDTEAFF. The CDR3 DNA follows: TGTGCCAGCAGTGCCTCGTCCAAAGGGGACACTGAAGCTTTCTTT.

This clone has a single count. The chain joins TRBV29-1 to TRBJ2-3; 11 positions match TRBD2. The CDR3 is 14 residues long. After removal of 3 bases from V and 6 bases from J, the junction contained 5 bases not matched to a gene. Germline V gene data show CDR1 as SQVTM and CDR2 as ANQGSEA. CDR3 loop: CSVDTSGGRDTQYF. The CDR3 nucleotides read TGCAGCGTTGATACTAGCGGGGGAAGGGATACGCAGTATTTT.

The V and J genes are TRBV6-1 and TRBJ1-2; maybe TRBD1 (6 bases). Looked up from germline, CDR1 is MNHNS and CDR2 is SASEGT. The CDR3 has 13 amino acids. Trimming shortened V by 4 bases and J by 4 bases, and 10 bases separated the two germline ends. The CDR3 sequence: CASSVGQSYGYTF. The CDR3 region has the DNA TGTGCCAGCAGTGTCGGACAGAGCTATGGCTACACCTTC.

The V gene is TRBV6-4, the J gene TRBJ1-2; possible D gene TRBD1, 6 bases. Per the germline V gene, CDR1 is MRHNA and CDR2 is SNTAGT. Trimming stripped 3 bases from V and 4 bases from J, with 18 bases between. This CDR3 comprises 16 residues. DNA of the CDR3: TGTGCCAGCAGTGAAGGGGTGGACAGCCCGGCCTATGGCTACACCTTC. Amino acids: CASSEGVDSPAYGYTF.

Only one count was recorded for this clone. The chain has TRBV11-2 and TRBJ1-1, with TRBD1 identical over 7 bases. The CDR3 extends over 14 amino acids. The V segment lost 1 base and the J segment 4 bases; nucleotides outside the gene matches: 3. Germline V CDR1 and CDR2: SGHAT, FQNNGV. CDR3 sequence reads: CASSLGGGGTEAFF. DNA of the CDR3: TGTGCCAGCAGCTTAGGAGGGGGCGGCACTGAAGCTTTCTTT.

The chain employs TRBV30 and TRBJ1-5; TRBD1 matches 8 bases. V trimming: 1 base; J trimming: 4 bases; junction bases outside the gene matches: 12. The germline CDR1 and CDR2 sequences are GTSNPN and SVGIG (reference sequence). This CDR3 spans 17 amino acids. Here the CDR3 reads CAWSARRQGIGNQPQHF. The CDR3 bases are TGTGCCTGGAGTGCGAGGCGACAGGGGATAGGGAATCAGCCCCAGCATTTT.

The gene calls are TRBV6-4 and TRBJ1-2; D might be TRBD1 (5 bases). CDR3 size: 12 residues. Germline assignment: CDR1 MRHNA and CDR2 SNTAGT. Trimming shortened V by 7 bases and J by 3 bases, and 9 bases separated the two germline ends. Here the CDR3 DNA reads TGTGCCAGCAAAGGGGCAGACTATGGCTACACCTTC. It translates to CASKGADYGYTF.

This clone was found a few times. The chain joins TRBV7-9 to TRBJ1-1, with D hard to call. Trimming stripped 6 bases from V and 5 bases from J, with 7 bases between. The germline gives CDR1 SEHNR, CDR2 FQNEAQ (reference sequence). This CDR3 has 11 amino acids. CDR3 sequence (DNA): TGTGCCAGCAGTCCCGAGACTGAAGCTTTCTTT. Translating it yields CASSPETEAFF.

The gene calls are TRBV7-9 and TRBJ1-1; TRBD1 matches at 7 bases. Trimming took 5 bases from V and 4 from J; bases not matched to a gene: 4. The CDR3 contains 13 residues. Germline loops: CDR1 SEHNR, CDR2 FQNEAQ (reference sequence). The CDR3 coding sequence is TGTGCCAGCAGCGCAGGGGGGTTCACTGAAGCTTTCTTT. Translation gives CASSAGGFTEAFF.

The chain links TRBV6-1 to TRBJ2-3, with 11 bases aligning to TRBD2. This CDR3 is 15 amino acids long. V was pared by 9 bases and J by 0 bases, with 5 bases of the junction left unmatched. Germline CDR1 MNHNS, CDR2 SASEGT. CDR3 sequence (DNA): TGTGCCAGTCGGGTAGCGGGGGGGAGCACAGATACGCAGTATTTT. As protein: CASRVAGGSTDTQYF.

J is TRBJ2-1 and V is TRBV6-5; D ambiguous. V was pared by 0 bases and J by 15 bases, with 12 bases between. Germline CDR1 and CDR2: MNHEY and SVGAGI. The CDR3 consists of 12 residues. The CDR3 DNA sequence: TGTGCCAGCAGTTACTCCCGGGTTCCGCGGTTCTTC. Its protein is CASSYSRVPRFF.

This clone came up a few times. The V and J genes are TRBV28 and TRBJ2-2; the D gene is possibly TRBD1 (6 bases). This CDR3 has 15 amino acids. V lost 6 bases, J lost 8 bases, and 19 bases lay in between. From germline, CDR1 is MDHEN and CDR2 SYDVKM. The CDR3 DNA reads as TGTGCCAGCAGCCTTGGACAGTTAAGGCTGGGGGAGCTGTTTTTT. The encoded protein is CASSLGQLRLGELFF.

This chain uses TRBV18 with TRBJ1-2; 8 positions match TRBD1. Per germline, CDR1 KGHSH and CDR2 LQKENI. The CDR3 is 16 residues long. The trim removed 2 bases at V and 2 bases at J, leaving 7 bases unmatched. CDR3 DNA sequence: TGTGCCAGCTCACCAGGAGGGGACAGGAAGAACTATGGCTACACCTTC. It translates to CASSPGGDRKNYGYTF.

The chain has TRBV15 and TRBJ2-7; D call uncertain. This CDR3 contains 16 residues. Trimming removed 0 bases from V and 3 bases from J, with 15 bases in between. CDR1 is LNHNV and CDR2 is YYDKDF in the germline V gene (reference sequence). CDR3 bases: TGTGCCACCAGCAGAGATAGACACCTTCCCTACTACGAGCAGTACTTC. Amino acids: CATSRDRHLPYYEQYF. Combining the CDR3 with reference TRBV15 and TRBJ2-7 gives the whole variable domain DAMVIQNPRYQVTQFGKPVTLSCSQTLNHNVMYWYQQKSSQAPKLLFHYYDKDFNNEADTPDNFQSRRPNTSFCFLDIRSPGLGDTAMYLCATSRDRHLPYYEQYFGPGTRLTVT.

This chain connects TRBV4-3 to TRBJ1-5; no reliable D call. The germline gives CDR1 LGHNA, CDR2 YSLEER. V shed 0 bases and J shed 5 bases, with 11 bases lying between them. This CDR3 comprises 15 residues. The CDR3 DNA follows: TGCGCCAGCAGCCAAGAATTCTGGGGAGATCAGCCCCAGCATTTT. Protein product: CASSQEFWGDQPQHF.

CDR3 protein: CASSPGQGLSYGYTF. The CDR3 coding sequence is TGTGCCAGCAGCCCCGGACAGGGGTTATCCTATGGCTACACCTTC. The V and J genes are TRBV5-4 and TRBJ1-2; 9 positions agree with TRBD1. This CDR3 spans 15 amino acids. Unmatched junction bases numbered 8, after V lost 4 bases and J lost 4 bases. CDR1 and CDR2 from the germline V gene are SGHNT and YYREEE (reference sequence).